This is a list of T cell receptor beta chains from one sample in a study of CD8 T cell repertoires and HIV-1 epitope variants. Generated by immunoSEQ multiplex PCR, the TCRdb table keeps only in-frame clones and is missing some. The sample comprises approximately 2,000 clones, around 71% of which are singletons, and 40% to 45% rests with the top ten. Their antigens remain unidentified. The sequenced sample consisted of cultured CD8+ T cells derived from PBMCs. These receptor sequences come from a male donor with HIV. CDR3s include the opening cysteine and the closing phenylalanine or tryptophan. Fields, in order: clone size, J gene, V gene, D gene, CDR3 protein, CDR3 DNA. A D gene is named only where the DNA matches it firmly. Clone size appears in some rows only: once, few, many, or a class for an expanded clone.

-,TRBJ1-4,TRBV9,-,CASSGTGTGNEKLFF,TGTGCCAGCAGCGGCACCGGGACTGGTAATGAAAAACTGTTTTTT
-,TRBJ1-1,TRBV10-2,-,CASSPTGETGQAFF,TGCGCCAGCAGTCCCACGGGGGAAACAGGACAAGCTTTCTTT
-,TRBJ2-2,TRBV6-5,-,CASRDGPGTGELFF,TGTGCCAGCAGGGATGGACCCGGCACCGGGGAGCTGTTTTTT
-,TRBJ2-7,TRBV9,TRBD2,CASSVGLARYSYEQYF,TGTGCCAGCAGCGTAGGACTAGCGAGGTATTCCTACGAGCAGTACTTC
-,TRBJ1-2,TRBV7-8,TRBD1,CASSDGQVSPYGYTF,TGTGCCAGCAGCGACGGACAGGTATCGCCGTATGGCTACACCTTC
-,TRBJ1-1,TRBV27,-,CASSLGGAEAFF,TGTGCCAGCAGTTTAGGGGGGGCTGAAGCTTTCTTT
few,TRBJ2-7,TRBV12-5,-,CASGLDGSYEQYF,TGTGCTAGTGGTTTAGATGGCAGCTACGAGCAGTACTTC
-,TRBJ2-1,TRBV7-7,TRBD1,CASSVGQGYNEQFF,TGTGCCAGCAGCGTGGGACAGGGCTACAATGAGCAGTTCTTC
-,TRBJ2-1,TRBV28,-,CASRTPNEQFF,TGTGCCAGCAGAACTCCCAATGAGCAGTTCTTC
-,TRBJ2-3,TRBV19,-,CASSIVGSDTQYF,TGTGCCAGTAGTATCGTAGGATCAGATACGCAGTATTTT
-,TRBJ1-2,TRBV30,-,CAWRQVVYTF,TGTGCCTGGCGCCAAGTGGTCTACACCTTC